This T cell receptor (beta chain) was captured by sequencing in a study of OX40 agonist ivuxolimab in advanced cancers. TCRdb's table, derived via immunoSEQ multiplex PCR, lists solely in-frame clones and lacks some. The profile shows 45,000 to 50,000 clones, roughly nine tenths of them singletons. The sample was CD4+ or CD8+ T cells sorted from blood, taken in a trial of the OX40 agonist ivuxolimab. The source of this sequence is an adult with an advanced solid tumor such as melanoma, head and neck, liver or kidney cancer.

The CDR3 nucleotides are TGTGCCAGCAGCTTAGCCGACACGCACTACGAGCAGTACTTC. Translating gives CASSLADTHYEQYF. The chain links TRBV7-9 to TRBJ2-7; no firm D call. The CDR3 totals 14 residues. Trimming removed 0 bases at V and 3 bases at J, with 9 bases between. Per germline, CDR1 SEHNR and CDR2 FQNEAQ (reference sequence).